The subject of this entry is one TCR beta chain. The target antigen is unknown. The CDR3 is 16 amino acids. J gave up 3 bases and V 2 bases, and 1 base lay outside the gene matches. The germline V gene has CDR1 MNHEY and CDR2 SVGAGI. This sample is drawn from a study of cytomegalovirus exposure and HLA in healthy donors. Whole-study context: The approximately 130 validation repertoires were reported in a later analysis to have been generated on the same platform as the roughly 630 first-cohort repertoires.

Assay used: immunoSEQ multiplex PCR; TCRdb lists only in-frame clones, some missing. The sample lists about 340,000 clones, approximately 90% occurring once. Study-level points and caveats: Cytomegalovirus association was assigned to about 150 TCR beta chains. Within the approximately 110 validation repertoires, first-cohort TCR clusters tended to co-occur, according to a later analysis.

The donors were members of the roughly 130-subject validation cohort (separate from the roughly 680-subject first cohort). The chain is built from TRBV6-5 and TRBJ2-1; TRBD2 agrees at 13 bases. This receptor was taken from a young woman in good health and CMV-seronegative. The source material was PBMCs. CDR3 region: CASSYGLAGVYNEQFF. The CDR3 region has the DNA TGTGCCAGCAGTTACGGACTAGCGGGAGTCTACAATGAGCAGTTCTTC.